This T cell receptor (beta chain) was obtained from a study of Tregs in tolerant kidney transplant recipients (dated by TCRdb to between 2017 and 2020). Notes on the research overall: The study applied TCRbeta sequencing to find donor-specific regulatory T cells before combined kidney and bone marrow transplantation and then followed those same cells after transplant.

What the authors observed across the whole study: Donor-specific Treg expansion exceeded global Treg expansion in tolerant patients, suggesting antigen-driven rather than nonspecific expansion. The study was constrained by small patient numbers, and validation of the findings is required in larger populations and under other immunosuppression protocols. Biological reproducibility was not directly addressed, though technical replication error appeared minimal. Because the PCR primers were changed over time for some patients, nucleotide-level comparison could not be performed across the samples from those patients. The most biologically relevant and donor-specific TCRbeta repertoire appeared to be identified by expanding Tregs with activated donor B cells.

As to this clone: Its cognate antigen has yet to be identified. There are no base qualities to consult, and no much larger clone falls within one base.

The transplants used related donors along with nonmyeloablative bone marrow transplantation, and in the human trials mixed chimerism was transient. Thawed PBMCs were FACS-sorted into unstimulated Tregs (CD4+CD25+CD127-), CD4+ non-Tregs (CD4+CD25-), CD4 cells and CD8 cells. The patients were a handful of recipients of combined kidney and bone marrow transplants from the ITN036ST trial, and samples were available only for these trial subjects. Healthy control blood was processed to PBMCs with a Ficoll density gradient and then cryopreserved, whereas patient PBMCs were collected both before and after transplant. Spanning cysteine to phenylalanine, the CDR3 consists of 14 amino acids. Of the read, only the CDR3 DNA is kept; its 42 bases are in frame from base 1. Looking up the germline V gene yields CDR1 SQVTM and CDR2 ANQGSEA. V was cut back by 6 bases and J by 1 base, leaving a gap of 12 bases between them.

For TCRbeta CDR3 sequencing, genomic DNA from the sorted cells was extracted using the QIAGEN DNeasy Blood and Tissue Kit. Through immunoSEQ, high-throughput TCRbeta CDR3 sequencing was done commercially, including PCR amplification with internal controls and bias correction. In the paper's pipeline: Unique productive TCRbeta sequences were defined by CDR3 nucleotide sequence where primers matched, and otherwise by CDR3 amino acid sequence together with Vbeta and Jbeta genes. As a correction for sorting error, sequences shared between sorted populations at a frequency ratio of 2:1 or less were discarded, and the remaining shared sequences were assigned to the higher population. Sequences were defined as donor-reactive when expanded at least 5-fold in CFSE-low cells versus unstimulated cells and present at a frequency of at least 0.01% in CFSE-low cells. Jensen-Shannon divergence, calculated on the top 100 TCRbeta sequences ranked by frequency, was used to quantify repertoire divergence. For samples with multiple sequencing runs, sorting error was corrected separately for each run before the runs were pooled. Drawn from immuneACCESS, this table holds only the in-frame rearrangements with V and J called that TCRdb kept. Clones are partly lost; checked studies trace under half to an unresolved V gene and leave the rest unexplained. That table supplies the V and J calls and clone size; D and trimming were determined from the DNA. In this sample the table shows 84,000 or so clones, 93% of which occur a single time. About 1.5% of the sample is in the top ten clones.

The material was CD4+ T cells from blood (PBMCs), obtained 12 months after the transplant. The chain couples TRBV29-1 to TRBJ2-2, with TRBD2 tentatively as D gene (7 bases match). The receptor's source is a human patient who received a combined kidney and bone marrow transplant. After transplantation, some T cells may belong to the graft donor instead of the recipient. At the DNA level, the sequence is TGCAGCGTCAGGGGAGGGGGGAACACCGGGGAGCTGTTTTTT. It specifies CSVRGGGNTGELFF.